Following are 5 T cell receptor beta chains from one sample sequenced in a study of T-cell reconstitution after alpha-beta-depleted transplantation in children. It was with unique molecular identifiers that the TCRbeta library was prepared. TCRdb reprocessed the PCR reads with MiXCR, giving one entry per CDR3 protein. The table records around 480,000 distinct CDR3 sequences, 32% of them present only once. The material was PBMCs from the stem cell graft donor, obtained from the stem cell graft. These receptors came from a human donor who donated a stem cell graft to a child with aplastic anemia.

The chain has TRBV6-2 or TRBV6-3 and TRBJ2-7, with D possibly matching TRBD2 (5 bases). The V gene's germline CDR1 is MNHEY and CDR2 SVGEGT. The V gene lost 6 bases and the J gene lost 6 bases, with 15 bases spanning the gap. CDR3 length: 13 amino acids. CDR3 in amino acids: CASSPRRSGEQYV. The CDR3, as DNA: TGTGCCAGCAGCCCCCGGCGCAGCGGCGAGCAGTACGTC.

This rearrangement joins TRBV12-3 or TRBV12-4 to TRBJ1-5; TRBD1 aligns across 8 bases. This CDR3 has 16 amino acids. Unmatched junction bases numbered 11, after V lost 3 bases and J lost 7 bases. The CDR3 reads CASSFGSGGAGQPQHF. CDR3 DNA: TGTGCCAGCAGTTTTGGCTCAGGGGGCGCGGGACAGCCCCAGCATTTT.

This clonotype was recorded a few times. The chain links TRBV6-5 to TRBJ1-2, with a weak D call TRBD1 (5 bases). This CDR3 contains 13 residues. V lost 2 bases and J 4 bases, leaving 8 bases between the germline ends. CDR1 is MNHEY, CDR2 SVGAGI, per germline. The CDR3 loop reads CASSYQGIYGYTF. CDR3 sequence (DNA): TGTGCCAGCAGTTACCAGGGTATCTATGGCTACACCTTC.

This chain uses TRBV20-1 with TRBJ2-2; 8 nucleotides match TRBD1. The CDR3 consists of 14 residues. The germline V gene encodes CDR1 DFQATT and CDR2 SNEGSKA (reference sequence). The V gene end was trimmed by 6 bases and the J gene end by 4 bases; junction bases not matched to a gene: 7. CDR3 sequence (DNA): TGCAGTGCCGCCCCGGACAGGGTCACCGGGGAGCTGTTTTTT. Translation gives CSAAPDRVTGELFF.

Only a few counts were recorded for this clonotype. This chain uses TRBV19 with TRBJ2-1; D not resolved. The V and J ends lost 0 bases and 4 bases respectively, with 4 bases between them. The CDR3 is 13 residues long. Germline lookup yields CDR1 LNHDA and CDR2 SQIVND (reference sequence). The CDR3 DNA follows: TGTGCCAGTAGTATAGATCGATACAATGAGCAGTTCTTC. Translated: CASSIDRYNEQFF. The variable domain in full, completed from reference TRBV19 and TRBJ2-1, reads DGGITQSPKYLFRKEGQNVTLSCEQNLNHDAMYWYRQDPGQGLRLIYYSQIVNDFQKGDIAEGYSVSREKKESFPLTVTSAQKNPTAFYLCASSIDRYNEQFFGPGTRLTVL.